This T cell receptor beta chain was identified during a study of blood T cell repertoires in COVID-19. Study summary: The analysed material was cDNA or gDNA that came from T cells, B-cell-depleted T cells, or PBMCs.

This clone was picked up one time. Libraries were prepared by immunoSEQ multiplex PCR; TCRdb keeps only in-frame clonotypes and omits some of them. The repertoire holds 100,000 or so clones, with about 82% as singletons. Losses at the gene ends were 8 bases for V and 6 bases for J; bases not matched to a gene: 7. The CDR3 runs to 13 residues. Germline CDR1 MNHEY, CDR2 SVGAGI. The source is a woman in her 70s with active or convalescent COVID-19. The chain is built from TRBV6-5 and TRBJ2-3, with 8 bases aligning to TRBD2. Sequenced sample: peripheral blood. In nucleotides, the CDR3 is TGTGCCAGCTATAGTAGCGGGGTTGATACGCAGTATTTT. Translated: CASYSSGVDTQYF.